Listed here is a single T cell receptor (beta chain). Its antigen is undetermined. Libraries were prepared by immunoSEQ multiplex PCR; TCRdb keeps only in-frame clonotypes and omits some of them. The top ten clones hold approximately 0.3% of a sample with approximately 88,000 clones, approximately 90% of them seen once. This specimen belongs to a study of OX40 agonist ivuxolimab in advanced cancers. The study's findings and limits: CD8+ T cells averaged more expanded clones than CD4+.

The sequence was obtained from an adult with an advanced solid tumor such as melanoma, head and neck, liver or kidney cancer. Sequenced here: CD4+ or CD8+ T cells sorted from blood, sampled in a trial of the OX40 agonist ivuxolimab.

In DNA form, the CDR3 reads TGTGCCAGCAGCTTCACCACAGATACGCAGTATTTT. The encoded protein is CASSFTTDTQYF. This chain joins TRBV5-4 and TRBJ2-3, with D unresolved. Germline assignment: CDR1 SGHNT and CDR2 YYREEE (reference sequence). The CDR3 length is 12 residues. V dropped 2 bases and J dropped 2 bases, with 3 bases sitting between them. Using reference TRBV5-4 and TRBJ2-3 for the parts outside the CDR3, the full variable domain is ETGVTQSPTHLIKTRGQQVTLRCSSQSGHNTVSWYQQALGQGPQFIFQYYREEENGRGNFPPRFSGLQFPNYSSELNVNALELDDSALYLCASSFTTDTQYFGPGTRLTVL.